The clone carrying this TCR beta chain was seen only a few times. The entry originates in a study of blood T cell repertoires in COVID-19. Germline assignment: CDR1 SGHTA and CDR2 FQGNSA. After removal of 5 bases from V and 5 bases from J, the junction contained 8 bases not matched to a gene. This CDR3 has 14 residues. Clones were read by immunoSEQ multiplex PCR, and TCRdb kept only the in-frame ones, dropping some. The table includes about 260,000 clones, 70% to 85% detected once. The sequenced sample was peripheral blood. This clonotype was obtained from a woman of 80 years or more with acute or convalescent COVID-19. The chain uses TRBV7-2 and TRBJ2-7, with TRBD1 matching over 8 bases. The CDR3 DNA reads TGTGCCAGCAGCGAACAGGGGGGCAGGAACGAGCAGTACTTC. Protein sequence: CASSEQGGRNEQYF.